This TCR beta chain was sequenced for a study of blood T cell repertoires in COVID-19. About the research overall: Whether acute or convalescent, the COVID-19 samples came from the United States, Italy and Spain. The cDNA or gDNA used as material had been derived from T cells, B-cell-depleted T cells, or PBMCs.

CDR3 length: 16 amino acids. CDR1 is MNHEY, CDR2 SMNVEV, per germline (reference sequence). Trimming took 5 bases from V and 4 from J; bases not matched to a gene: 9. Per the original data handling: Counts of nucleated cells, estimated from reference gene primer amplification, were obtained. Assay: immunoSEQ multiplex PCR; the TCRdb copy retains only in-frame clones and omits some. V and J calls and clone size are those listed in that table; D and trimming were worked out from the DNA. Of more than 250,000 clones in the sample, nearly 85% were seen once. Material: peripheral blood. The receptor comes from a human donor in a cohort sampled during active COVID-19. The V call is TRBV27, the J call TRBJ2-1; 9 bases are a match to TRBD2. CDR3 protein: CASSALAGVRYNEQFF. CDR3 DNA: TGTGCCAGCAGTGCGTTAGCGGGAGTTAGGTACAATGAGCAGTTCTTC.